The T cell receptor beta chain described here comes from a study of T cell responses to AZD1222 COVID-19 vaccine. Study-level results: Spike-specific TCR depth and breadth grew after two AZD1222 doses.

Repertoires were generated with immunoSEQ multiplex PCR, while TCRdb's copy carries only in-frame clones and drops some. The sample holds 95,000 to 110,000 clones, over 75% seen once. Between the trimmed V and J ends, which lost 0 bases and 5 bases, there was a span of 12 bases. Germline CDR1 reads SGHRS; CDR2 reads YFSETQ. The CDR3 spans 15 residues. On this clone: The target antigen is unknown.

The starting material was peripheral blood, obtained on day 0 of AZD1222 vaccination. This chain links TRBV5-1 with TRBJ2-1; D is possibly TRBD1 (6 bases). This TCR was recovered from an adult in good health. CDR3 in DNA: TGCGCCAGCAGCTTGGAGTGGGGGCCTAACAATGAGCAGTTCTTC. Its translation: CASSLEWGPNNEQFF.